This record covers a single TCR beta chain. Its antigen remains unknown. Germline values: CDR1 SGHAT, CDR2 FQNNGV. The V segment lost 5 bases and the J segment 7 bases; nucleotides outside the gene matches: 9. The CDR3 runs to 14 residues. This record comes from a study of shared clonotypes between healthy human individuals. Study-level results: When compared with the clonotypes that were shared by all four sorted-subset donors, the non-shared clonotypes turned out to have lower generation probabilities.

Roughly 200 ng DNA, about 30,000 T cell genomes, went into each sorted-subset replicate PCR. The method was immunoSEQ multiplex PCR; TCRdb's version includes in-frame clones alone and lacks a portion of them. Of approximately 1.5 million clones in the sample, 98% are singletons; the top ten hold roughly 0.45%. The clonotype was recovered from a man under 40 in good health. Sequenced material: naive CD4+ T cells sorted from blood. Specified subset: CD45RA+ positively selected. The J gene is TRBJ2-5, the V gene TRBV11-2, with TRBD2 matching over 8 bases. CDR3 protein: CASSELAEVGTQYF. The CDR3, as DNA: TGTGCCAGCAGCGAACTAGCGGAGGTCGGGACCCAGTACTTC.